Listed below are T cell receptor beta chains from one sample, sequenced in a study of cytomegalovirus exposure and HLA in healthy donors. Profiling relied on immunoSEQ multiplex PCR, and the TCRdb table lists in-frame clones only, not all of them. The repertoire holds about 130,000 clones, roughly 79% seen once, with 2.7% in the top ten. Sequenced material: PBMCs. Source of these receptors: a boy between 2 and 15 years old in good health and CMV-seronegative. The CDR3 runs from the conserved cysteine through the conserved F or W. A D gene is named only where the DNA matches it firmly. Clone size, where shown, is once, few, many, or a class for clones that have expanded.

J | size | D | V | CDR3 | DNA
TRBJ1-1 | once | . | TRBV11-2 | CASSSSRYENTEAFF | TGTGCCAGCAGCTCCTCCCGGTATGAGAACACTGAAGCTTTCTTT
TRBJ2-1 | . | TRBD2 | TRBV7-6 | CASSSPLAGDEQFF | TGTGCCAGCAGCTCCCCACTGGCGGGGGATGAGCAGTTCTTC
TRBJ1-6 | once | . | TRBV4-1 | CASSQTPTGSYNSPLHF | TGCGCCAGCAGCCAAACCCCGACAGGATCCTATAATTCACCCCTCCACTTT
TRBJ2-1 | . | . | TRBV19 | CASTPELRLYNEQFF | TGTGCCAGTACCCCGGAGTTGAGACTATACAATGAGCAGTTCTTC
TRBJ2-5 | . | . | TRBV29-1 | CSVEVGAQETQYF | TGCAGCGTTGAAGTGGGCGCCCAAGAGACCCAGTACTTC
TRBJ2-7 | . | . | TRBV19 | CATFREGEQYF | TGTGCCACTTTCAGGGAAGGGGAGCAGTACTTC
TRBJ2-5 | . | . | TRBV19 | CASNGGPQETQYF | TGTGCCAGTAATGGAGGGCCCCAAGAGACCCAGTACTTC
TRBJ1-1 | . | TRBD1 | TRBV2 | CAGQGQGRTEAFF | TGTGCCGGACAAGGACAGGGCCGTACTGAAGCTTTCTTT
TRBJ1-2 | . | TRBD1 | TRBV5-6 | CASRDSYRTGNRGGYTF | TGTGCCAGCAGAGACTCTTATAGGACAGGGAATCGTGGCGGCTACACCTTC
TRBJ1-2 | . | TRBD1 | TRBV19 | CASSIGTGYGYTF | TGTGCCAGTAGTATAGGGACAGGATATGGCTACACCTTC
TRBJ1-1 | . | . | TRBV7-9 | CSSSLDSGNTEAFF | TGTTCCAGCAGCTTAGATAGCGGGAACACTGAAGCTTTCTTT
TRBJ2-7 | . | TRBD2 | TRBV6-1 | CASSLTGGGASEQYF | TGTGCCAGCAGTTTGACCGGGGGAGGGGCGAGCGAGCAGTACTTC
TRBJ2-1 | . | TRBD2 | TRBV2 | CASRGLAGVFEQFF | TGTGCCAGCAGGGGACTAGCGGGAGTGTTTGAGCAGTTCTTC
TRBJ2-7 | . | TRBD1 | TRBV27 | CASSFSSGQDSYEQYF | TGTGCCAGCAGTTTTTCTTCGGGACAGGACTCCTACGAGCAGTACTTC
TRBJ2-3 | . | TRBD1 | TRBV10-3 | CAISESPGQGTDTQYF | TGTGCCATCAGTGAGTCACCGGGACAGGGTACAGATACGCAGTATTTT
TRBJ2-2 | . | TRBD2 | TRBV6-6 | CASSAGTSGITGELFF | TGTGCCAGCAGTGCGGGGACTAGCGGGATTACCGGGGAGCTGTTTTTT
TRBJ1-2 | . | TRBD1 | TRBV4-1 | CASSQDWQGGAYGYTF | TGCGCCAGCAGCCAAGATTGGCAGGGGGGAGCCTATGGCTACACCTTC
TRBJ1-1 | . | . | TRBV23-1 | CASIPRRVNTEAFF | TGCGCCAGCATCCCCAGGAGGGTTAACACTGAAGCTTTCTTT
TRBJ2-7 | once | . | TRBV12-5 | CASGLVKGGLTTYEQYF | TGTGCTAGTGGTTTGGTAAAGGGGGGGCTGACAACCTACGAGCAGTACTTC
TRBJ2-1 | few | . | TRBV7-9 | CASSLGRGVGNEQFF | TGTGCCAGCAGCTTAGGCAGGGGAGTAGGCAATGAGCAGTTCTTC
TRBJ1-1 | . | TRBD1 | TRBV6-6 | CASSVGQPNTEAFF | TGTGCCAGCAGCGTGGGACAGCCGAACACTGAAGCTTTCTTT
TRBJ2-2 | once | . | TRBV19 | CASSPGETNTGELFF | TGTGCCAGTAGTCCGGGGGAAACGAACACCGGGGAGCTGTTTTTT